This passage covers 12 T cell receptor beta chains from one sample sequenced in a study of cytomegalovirus exposure and HLA in healthy donors. Use of 60 Vbeta and 13 Jbeta primers characterized the PCR. TCRdb's table, derived via immunoSEQ multiplex PCR, lists solely in-frame clones and lacks some. The data contain 100,000 to 150,000 clones, approximately 80% of them singletons. Sequenced: PBMCs. The receptors originated from a young man in good health and CMV-seronegative.

V is TRBV20-1 and J is TRBJ1-2; tentatively, D is TRBD1 (5 bases). This CDR3 region has 11 residues. Per germline, CDR1 DFQATT and CDR2 SNEGSKA (reference sequence). Trimming shortened V by 8 bases and J by 7 bases, and 14 bases separated the two germline ends. CDR3 sequence reads: CSLRGGAGYTF. The DNA for the CDR3 is TGCAGTCTACGCGGTGGGGCTGGCTACACCTTC.

V usage is TRBV5-4 and J usage is TRBJ2-1; 11 nucleotides agree with TRBD2. V lost 10 bases to trimming and J lost 3 bases; unmatched junction nucleotides: 15. The germline V gene encodes CDR1 SGHNT and CDR2 YYREEE (reference sequence). CDR3 length: 17 amino acids. The DNA for the CDR3 is TGTGCCGCCAGGGCTGGTAGCGGGGGGGCGGGCTACAATGAGCAGTTCTTC. The encoded protein is CAARAGSGGAGYNEQFF.

The chain is built from TRBV7-9 and TRBJ1-1, with 7 bases identical to TRBD1. This CDR3 comprises 14 residues. Germline trimming cut 1 base from V and 7 bases from J; bases unmatched to any gene: 6. CDR1 and CDR2 (germline): SEHNR, FQNEAQ (reference sequence). The CDR3 DNA follows: TGTGCCAGCAGCTTAGAAGGGGGCCAAAATGAAGCTTTCTTT. The encoded protein is CASSLEGGQNEAFF.

As DNA, the CDR3 is TGTGCTAGTGGAAGCCAAACCTCCATGCGAAGCTACACCTTC. Translating it yields CASGSQTSMRSYTF. The rearrangement uses TRBV12-5 and TRBJ1-2; D remains unclear. The CDR3 has 14 amino acids. Germline V gives CDR1 LGHNT, CDR2 FRNRAP. The V and J ends lost 6 bases and 9 bases respectively, with 20 bases between them.

The J gene is TRBJ2-5, the V gene TRBV6-6; maybe TRBD1 (6 bases). The V gene lost 6 bases and the J gene lost 5 bases, with 16 bases spanning the gap. Germline V gives CDR1 MNHNY, CDR2 SVGAGI (reference sequence). CDR3 length: 14 residues. CDR3 amino acids: CASRNQGRAETQYF. CDR3 sequence (DNA): TGTGCCAGCAGAAACCAGGGGCGGGCCGAGACCCAGTACTTC.

This chain joins TRBV5-1 and TRBJ2-2, with 7 bases identical to TRBD2. The CDR3 has 15 residues. The V and J ends lost 4 bases and 5 bases, in that order; junction bases with no gene match: 8. Germline CDR1 reads SGHRS; CDR2 reads YFSETQ. CDR3: CASSTAGPITGELFF. In DNA, the CDR3 is TGCGCCAGCAGCACAGCGGGGCCCATAACCGGGGAGCTGTTTTTT.

A few counts support this clone. This rearrangement joins TRBV28 to TRBJ1-6; D not resolved. Germline values: CDR1 MDHEN, CDR2 SYDVKM. V was clipped by 7 bases and J by 7 bases, with 11 bases between them. The CDR3 spans 13 residues. CDR3 sequence (DNA): TGTGCCAGCATCGAGACGGGAAATTCACCCCTCCACTTT. It yields the protein CASIETGNSPLHF.

The chain uses TRBV7-9 and TRBJ1-2; D gene unclear. The CDR3 length is 12 residues. Between the trimmed V and J ends, which lost 0 bases and 6 bases, there was a span of 5 bases. Germline V lookup: CDR1 SEHNR, CDR2 FQNEAQ (reference sequence). CDR3: CASSLAGDGYTF. DNA of the CDR3: TGTGCCAGCAGCTTAGCGGGAGATGGCTACACCTTC.

This clone was seen a few times. This chain connects TRBV27 to TRBJ2-4; TRBD2 is a possible D gene (6 bases). The CDR3 covers 12 residues. The V end lost 11 bases, the J end lost 9 bases, and 17 bases lay between the germline ends. In germline, CDR1 is MNHEY, CDR2 SMNVEV (reference sequence). The CDR3 DNA sequence: TGTGCCTCTACCAACCTGGGAGGCATTCAGTACTTC. Translation gives CASTNLGGIQYF.

The chain employs TRBV2 and TRBJ2-1, with 7 bases fitting TRBD1. The CDR3 has 16 amino acids. Looked up from germline, CDR1 is SNHLY and CDR2 is FYNNEI. V was pared by 6 bases and J by 1 base, with 9 bases of the junction left unmatched. CDR3: CASRVRGQRSYNEQFF. The CDR3 nucleotides read TGTGCCAGCAGAGTAAGGGGGCAACGATCCTACAATGAGCAGTTCTTC.

Turning to this clone: Mismatch with germline at one junction end may stem from a read error. The rearrangement uses TRBV13 and TRBJ2-5, with TRBD1 identical over 11 bases. Germline-derived CDR1 and CDR2 are PRHDT and FYEKMQ (reference sequence). CDR3 length: 15 residues. CDR3 protein: CASSVGTGGRETQYF. For the CDR3, the DNA is TGTGCCAGCAGCGTAGGGACAGGGGGTCGTGAGACCCAGTACTTC. Supplemented by reference TRBV13 and TRBJ2-5, the full variable domain reads AAGVIQSPRHLIKEKRETATLKCYPIPRHDTVYWYQQGPGQDPQFLISFYEKMQSDKGSIPDRFSAQQFSDYHSELNMSSLELGDSALYFCASSVGTGGRETQYFGPGTRLLVL.

In this sample, this clone turned up a few times. The chain employs TRBV2 and TRBJ1-4; D is uncertain. CDR3 length: 15 amino acids. The V and J ends lost 4 bases and 3 bases respectively, with 12 bases between them. Germline assignment: CDR1 SNHLY and CDR2 FYNNEI. The CDR3 loop is CASSGWRPPNEKLFF. For the CDR3, the DNA is TGTGCCAGCAGTGGGTGGAGGCCACCTAATGAAAAACTGTTTTTT.